Sequencing of this TCR beta chain was carried out in a study of blood T cell repertoires in COVID-19. Study-wide context: Sources were T cells, B-cell-depleted T cells, or PBMCs; the material itself was cDNA or gDNA.

How the authors handled the data: How many nucleated cells were present was estimated from reference gene primer amplification. Sequencing was performed with immunoSEQ multiplex PCR; in TCRdb, only in-frame clones are kept and a portion is missing. V and J calls and clone size are copied from that table; D and trimming were computed from the DNA. The repertoire holds 250,000 or so clones, approximately 90% seen once, with around 3% in the top ten. The sequenced material came from peripheral blood. The TCR originated in a man between 18 and 29 years old with active or convalescent COVID-19.

The CDR3 region has the DNA TGTGCCAGCAGCGTGGGTGGCAGGGACTACGTCTACACCTTC. The encoded protein is CASSVGGRDYVYTF. The chain uses TRBV9 and TRBJ1-2, with D possibly being TRBD1 (5 bases). The CDR3 consists of 14 residues. Germline assignment: CDR1 SGDLS and CDR2 YYNGEE. With 2 bases removed from V and 10 bases from J, the gap between germline ends came to 18 bases. The full variable domain, completed using reference TRBV9 and TRBJ1-2, is DSGVTQTPKHLITATGQRVTLRCSPRSGDLSVYWYQQSLDQGLQFLIQYYNGEERAKGNILERFSAQQFPDLHSELNLSSLELGDSALYFCASSVGGRDYVYTFGSGTRLTVV.